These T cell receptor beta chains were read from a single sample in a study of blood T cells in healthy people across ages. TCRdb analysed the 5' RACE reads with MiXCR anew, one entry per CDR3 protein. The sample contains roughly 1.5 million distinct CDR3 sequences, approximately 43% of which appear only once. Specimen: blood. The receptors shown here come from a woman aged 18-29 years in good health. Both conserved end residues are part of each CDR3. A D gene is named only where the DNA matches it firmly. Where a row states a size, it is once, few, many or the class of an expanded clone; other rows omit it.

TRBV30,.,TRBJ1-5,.,TGTGCCTGGAATTCAGGGGGCAATCAGCCCCAGCATTTT,CAWNSGGNQPQHF
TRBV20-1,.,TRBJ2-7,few,TGCAGCGCCGCCGAGCTCTACGAGCAGTACTTC,CSAAELYEQYF
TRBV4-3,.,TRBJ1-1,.,TGCGCCAGCAGCCAAGCAATGGAGAACGGTGAAGCTTTCTTT,CASSQAMENGEAFF
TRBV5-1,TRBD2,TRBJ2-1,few,TGCGCCAGCAGCTTGTCGTCTAGCGGGGGGGCGGTGGACAATGAGCAGTTCTTC,CASSLSSSGGAVDNEQFF
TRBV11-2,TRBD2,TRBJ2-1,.,TGTGCCAGCAGCTTAGGGGGACTAGCGCGCTACAATGAGCAGTTCTTC,CASSLGGLARYNEQFF
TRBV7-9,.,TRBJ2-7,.,TGTGCCGGCAGCTCGGGTCTAGACGGCTACGAGCAGTACTTC,CAGSSGLDGYEQYF
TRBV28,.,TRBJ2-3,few,TGTGCCAGCAGTTTACTAGCGGTTTGGGGGGCTAGCACAGATACGCAGTATTTT,CASSLLAVWGASTDTQYF
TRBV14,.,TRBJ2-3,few,TGTGCCAGCAGCCAAGTCGGAAATCTAGGGGCAGATACGCAGTATTTT,CASSQVGNLGADTQYF
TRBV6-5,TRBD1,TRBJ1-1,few,TGTGCCGCCCTAGCCGGGACAGGGAAGGCTGAAGCTTTCTTT,CAALAGTGKAEAFF
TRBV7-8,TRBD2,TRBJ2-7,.,TGTGCCAGCAGCCGAAAGCGGGAGACCTACGAGCAGTACTTC,CASSRKRETYEQYF
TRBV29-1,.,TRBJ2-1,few,TGCAGCGTTACCCTCAATGAGCAGTTCTTC,CSVTLNEQFF
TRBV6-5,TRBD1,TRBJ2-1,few,TGTGCCAGCAGTGAGTCGGGACAGGGCGGCGATGAGCAGTTCTTC,CASSESGQGGDEQFF
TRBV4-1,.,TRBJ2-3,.,TGCGCCAGCAGCCAAGTGCTGTGGAGCACAGATACGCAGTATTTT,CASSQVLWSTDTQYF
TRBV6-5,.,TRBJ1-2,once,TGTGCCAGCAGTTACTGGGACGGGAACTATGGCTACACCTTC,CASSYWDGNYGYTF
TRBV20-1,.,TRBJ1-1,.,TGCACGAGACAATACCCCTTACACATGAACACAGAAGCTTTCTTT,CTRQYPLHMNTEAFF
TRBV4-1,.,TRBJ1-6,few,TGCGCCAGCAGCCAAGACGTAGGGAGCTCCTATAATTCACCCCTCCACTTT,CASSQDVGSSYNSPLHF
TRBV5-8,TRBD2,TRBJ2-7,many,TGTGCCAGCAGCTTGCCTAGCGGGTACGAGCAGTACTTC,CASSLPSGYEQYF
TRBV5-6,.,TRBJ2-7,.,TGTGCCAGCCAATTGTTTTCCTACGAGCAGTACTTC,CASQLFSYEQYF
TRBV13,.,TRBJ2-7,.,TGTGCCGGCAGCTTAGGGCCGACAAGGACACCCTACGAGCAGTACTTC,CAGSLGPTRTPYEQYF
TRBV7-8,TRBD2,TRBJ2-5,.,TGTGCCAGCAGCTTAGACCGGACTAGCGGGATGACCCAGTACTTC,CASSLDRTSGMTQYF
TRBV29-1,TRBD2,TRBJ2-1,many,TGCAGCGCTAATTGGGACTATACGAATGAGCAGTTCTTC,CSANWDYTNEQFF
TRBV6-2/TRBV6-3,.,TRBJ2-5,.,TGTGTCAGCAGAAAGACAGCTACACTGTACCAAGAGACCCAGTACTTC,CVSRKTATLYQETQYF
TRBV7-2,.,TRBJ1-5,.,TGTGCCAGCAGTGCGGTTGGGGGGAGAAATCAGCCCCAGCATTTT,CASSAVGGRNQPQHF
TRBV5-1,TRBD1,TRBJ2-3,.,TGCGCCAGCAGCGTGTGGGGACAGGGGAATACGCAGTATTTT,CASSVWGQGNTQYF
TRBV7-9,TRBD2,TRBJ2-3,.,TGTGCCAGCAGCTCACGGACTAGCGGGACCCTCGCAGATACGCAGTATTTT,CASSSRTSGTLADTQYF
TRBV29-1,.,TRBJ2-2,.,TGCAGCGCCGTGTCCACCGGGGAGCTGTTTTTT,CSAVSTGELFF
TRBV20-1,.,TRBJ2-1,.,TGCAGTGCTAGAGCGTACCTAGGGCAGTTCTTC,CSARAYLGQFF
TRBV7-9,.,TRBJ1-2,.,TGTGCCAGCAGGTACGGGAGCTCTAACTATGGCTACACCTTC,CASRYGSSNYGYTF
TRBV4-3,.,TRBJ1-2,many,TGCGCCAGCAGCCAAGAACGGGGTAACTATGGCTACACCTTC,CASSQERGNYGYTF
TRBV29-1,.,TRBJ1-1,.,TGCAGCGTTGATTCAGGGTTGAGAGCTTTCTTT,CSVDSGLRAFF
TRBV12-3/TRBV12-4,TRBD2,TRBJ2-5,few,TGTGCCAGCGGCTCCGGGACTAGCTTCTCGACCCAGTACTTC,CASGSGTSFSTQYF
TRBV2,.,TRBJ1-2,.,TGTGCCAGCAGTACCAACCGGGTATGGGGGCAGAACTATGGCTACACCTTC,CASSTNRVWGQNYGYTF
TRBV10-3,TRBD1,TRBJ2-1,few,TGTGCCATCAGTGACGGGACAGGGGGGGACTACAATGAGCAGTTCTTC,CAISDGTGGDYNEQFF
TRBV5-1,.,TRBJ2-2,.,TGCGCCAGCAGCTTGGCCGGGATCGACACCGGGGAGCTGTTTTTT,CASSLAGIDTGELFF
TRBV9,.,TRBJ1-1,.,TGTGCCAGCAGCGTAGCGGACAAGAACACTGAAGCTTTCTTT,CASSVADKNTEAFF
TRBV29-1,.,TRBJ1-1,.,TGCAGCGTTGACACTACGAACACTGAAGCTTTCTTT,CSVDTTNTEAFF
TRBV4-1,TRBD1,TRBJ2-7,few,TGCGCCAGCAGCCAAGACCCCAGGGGGCCCTACGAGCAGTACTTC,CASSQDPRGPYEQYF